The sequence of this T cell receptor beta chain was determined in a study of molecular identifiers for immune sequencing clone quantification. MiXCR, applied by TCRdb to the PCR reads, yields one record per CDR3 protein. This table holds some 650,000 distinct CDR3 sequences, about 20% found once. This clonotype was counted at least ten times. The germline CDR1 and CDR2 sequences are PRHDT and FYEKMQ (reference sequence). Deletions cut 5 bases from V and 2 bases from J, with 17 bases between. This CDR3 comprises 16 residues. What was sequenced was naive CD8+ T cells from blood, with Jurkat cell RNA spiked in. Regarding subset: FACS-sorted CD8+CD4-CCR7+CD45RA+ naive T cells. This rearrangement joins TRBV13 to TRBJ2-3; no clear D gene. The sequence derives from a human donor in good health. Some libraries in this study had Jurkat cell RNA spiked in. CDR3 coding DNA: TGTGCCAGCAGCCTAACAACTACTATCGCCACAGATACGCAGTATTTT. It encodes CASSLTTTIATDTQYF.